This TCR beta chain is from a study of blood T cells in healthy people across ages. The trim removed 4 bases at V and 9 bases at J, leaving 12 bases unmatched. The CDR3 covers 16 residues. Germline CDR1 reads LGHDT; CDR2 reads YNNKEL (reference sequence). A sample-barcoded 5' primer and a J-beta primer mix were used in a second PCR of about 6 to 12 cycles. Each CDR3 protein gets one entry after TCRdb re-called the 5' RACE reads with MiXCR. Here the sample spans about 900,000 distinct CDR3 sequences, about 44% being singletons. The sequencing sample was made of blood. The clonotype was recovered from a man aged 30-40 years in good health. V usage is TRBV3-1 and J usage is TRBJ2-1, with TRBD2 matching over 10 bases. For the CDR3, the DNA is TGTGCCAGCAGCCCCCCCCGGGCTAGCGGGGGTTCTGAGCAGTTCTTC. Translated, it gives CASSPPRASGGSEQFF.